The 10 T cell receptor beta chains below all came from one sample that was sequenced in a study of cytomegalovirus exposure and HLA in healthy donors. It was with 60 Vbeta and 13 Jbeta primers that the PCR ran. TCRdb's table, derived via immunoSEQ multiplex PCR, lists solely in-frame clones and lacks some. Among 200,000 to 250,000 clones listed, approximately 84% were seen once. The specimen sequenced was PBMCs. The receptor set was obtained from a woman in her thirties or forties in good health and CMV-seronegative.

The chain combines TRBV6-5 with TRBJ2-5; 11 bases agree with TRBD2. Trimming at V came to 4 bases and at J to 5 bases, leaving 9 bases not matched to a gene. Germline V CDR1 and CDR2: MNHEY, SVGAGI. The CDR3 consists of 16 residues. Here the CDR3 reads CASSSSSGGFVETQYF. As DNA, the CDR3 is TGTGCCAGCAGTTCCTCTAGCGGGGGGTTCGTTGAGACCCAGTACTTC.

The chain uses TRBV4-2 and TRBJ2-3, with a weak D call TRBD2 (5 bases). Germline CDR1 is LGHNA and CDR2 is YNFKEQ. This CDR3 is 15 amino acids long. The V end was cut by 2 bases, the J end by 1 base, with 10 bases between. CDR3 sequence reads: CASSQLRGGTDTQYF. DNA for the CDR3: TGTGCCAGCAGCCAACTCCGGGGTGGCACAGATACGCAGTATTTT.

This clone was seen a handful of times. The chain combines TRBV6-1 with TRBJ2-5; 9 bases align to TRBD2. Per the germline V gene, CDR1 is MNHNS and CDR2 is SASEGT. V lost 2 bases, J lost 2 bases, and 6 bases stayed unmatched. The CDR3 covers 16 residues. In nucleotides, the CDR3 is TGTGCCAGCAGTGAACCGGGACTAGCTAAACAAGAGACCCAGTACTTC. Its protein product is CASSEPGLAKQETQYF.

The chain uses TRBV10-1 and TRBJ1-1, with D maybe TRBD1 (5 bases). V was pared by 0 bases and J by 7 bases, with 9 bases between. The CDR3 has 13 amino acids. The germline V gene encodes CDR1 WNHNN and CDR2 SYGVQD (reference sequence). CDR3 nucleotide sequence: TGCGCCAGCAGTGAGTCGGGAGGGGATGAAGCTTTCTTT. Protein product: CASSESGGDEAFF.

The chain is built from TRBV7-9 and TRBJ1-5; 7 bases align to TRBD1. Per germline, CDR1 SEHNR and CDR2 FQNEAQ (reference sequence). Germline trimming cut 5 bases from V and 0 bases from J; bases unmatched to any gene: 4. The CDR3 runs to 15 residues. CDR3 region: CASSKGQISNQPQHF. In DNA, the CDR3 is TGTGCCAGCAGCAAGGGACAGATTAGCAATCAGCCCCAGCATTTT. The variable domain in full, with the rest retrieved from reference TRBV7-9 and TRBJ1-5, is DTGVSQNPRHKITKRGQNVTFRCDPISEHNRLYWYRQTLGQGPEFLTYFQNEAQLEKSRLLSDRFSAERPKGSFSTLEIQRTEQGDSAMYLCASSKGQISNQPQHFGDGTRLSIL.

The chain carries TRBV12-5 and TRBJ2-1; 8 bases align to TRBD2. The V gene's germline CDR1 is LGHNT and CDR2 FRNRAP. CDR3 length: 14 amino acids. The ends lost 2 bases at V and 4 bases at J; junction bases unmatched: 1. The CDR3 DNA is TGTGCTAGTGGTTTGCAGCGGGGGTACAATGAGCAGTTCTTC. Translating it yields CASGLQRGYNEQFF.

This chain joins TRBV4-2 and TRBJ1-4; 8 nucleotides match TRBD1. The V segment lost 0 bases and the J segment 8 bases; nucleotides outside the gene matches: 11. The germline V gene encodes CDR1 LGHNA and CDR2 YNFKEQ. This CDR3 spans 17 amino acids. The CDR3 DNA follows: TGTGCCAGCAGCCAAGATCAAGTGGTGACAGGGGAGGAAAAACTGTTTTTT. Amino acids: CASSQDQVVTGEEKLFF.

The gene calls are TRBV28 and TRBJ1-5; maybe TRBD1 (5 bases). The CDR3 length is 15 residues. Germline-derived CDR1 and CDR2 are MDHEN and SYDVKM. V was trimmed by 4 bases and J by 5 bases, leaving 15 bases between them. In nucleotides, the CDR3 is TGTGCCAGCAGTTCCTCGGTCCAGGGATATCAGCCCCAGCATTTT. This translates into CASSSSVQGYQPQHF. The whole variable domain, remainder taken from reference TRBV28 and TRBJ1-5, is DVKVTQSSRYLVKRTGEKVFLECVQDMDHENMFWYRQDPGLGLRLIYFSYDVKMKEKGDIPEGYSVSREKKERFSLILESASTNQTSMYLCASSSSVQGYQPQHFGDGTRLSIL.

This clone was observed a few times. The chain couples TRBV6-6 to TRBJ2-4; 9 bases fit TRBD1. The CDR3 spans 14 residues. V dropped 6 bases and J dropped 0; count of bases not matched to a gene: 0. The germline V gene encodes CDR1 MNHNY and CDR2 SVGAGI (reference sequence). The CDR3 DNA sequence: TGTGCCAGCAGGGACAGGGGAGCCAAAAACATTCAGTACTTC. Its protein is CASRDRGAKNIQYF.

CDR3 amino acids: CASSVGDRSQETQYF. CDR3 nucleotide sequence: TGTGCCAGCAGCGTAGGGGACAGGAGCCAAGAGACCCAGTACTTC. The chain joins TRBV9 to TRBJ2-5; the match to TRBD1 covers 8 bases. Germline CDR1 reads SGDLS; CDR2 reads YYNGEE. This CDR3 contains 15 residues. V trimming: 0 bases; J trimming: 1 base; junction bases outside the gene matches: 2.